The rows below give T cell receptor beta chains drawn from one sample of a study of graft-versus-host responses after intestinal transplantation. Sequencing used immunoSEQ multiplex PCR; TCRdb keeps in-frame clones, though not all of them. The sample holds about 22,000 clones, less than 45% seen once. The source was alloreactive CD8+ T cells from a mixed lymphocyte reaction culture, collected before intestinal transplant. All receptors derive from a human patient who received an intestinal transplant. CDR3s include the opening cysteine and the closing phenylalanine or tryptophan. A D gene is named only where the DNA matches it firmly. Clone size is stated in some rows and not others, as once, few, many or a class when expanded.

abundance	v_gene	j_gene	d_gene	CDR3aa	CDR3nt
-	TRBV7-9	TRBJ1-4	-	CASSFWTATNEKLFF	TGTGCCAGCAGCTTTTGGACGGCAACTAATGAAAAACTGTTTTTT
few	TRBV28	TRBJ1-1	-	CASKWVNTEAFF	TGTGCCAGTAAATGGGTGAACACTGAAGCTTTCTTT
-	TRBV5-1	TRBJ2-1	-	CASGPRHPSYNEQFF	TGCGCCAGCGGCCCCCGACACCCCTCCTACAATGAGCAGTTCTTC
few	TRBV6-1	TRBJ1-2	-	CASSFGGVSGYTF	TGTGCCAGCAGTTTTGGAGGTGTAAGCGGCTACACCTTC
-	TRBV6-6	TRBJ2-7	TRBD2	CASSSQREGRYEQYF	TGTGCCAGCAGTTCCCAGCGGGAGGGCCGCTACGAGCAGTACTTC
-	TRBV5-8	TRBJ2-1	TRBD2	CASSPRTSGTNEQFF	TGTGCCAGCAGCCCCCGGACTAGCGGGACTAATGAGCAGTTCTTC
-	TRBV5-1	TRBJ2-2	-	CASSLGALRSGELFF	TGCGCCAGCAGCCTTGGCGCCCTCAGATCGGGGGAGCTGTTTTTT
-	TRBV15	TRBJ2-1	-	CATSSAVYNEQFF	TGTGCCACCAGCAGTGCTGTCTACAATGAGCAGTTCTTC
once	TRBV9	TRBJ2-5	TRBD1	CASSGPGQGIRETQYF	TGTGCCAGCAGCGGCCCGGGACAGGGGATTAGAGAGACCCAGTACTTC
few	TRBV6-5	TRBJ2-2	TRBD1	CGTGQGITGELFF	TGTGGGACGGGACAGGGAATCACCGGGGAGCTGTTTTTT
-	TRBV6-6	TRBJ2-3	TRBD1	CASGTVLTGTDTQYF	TGTGCCAGTGGGACAGTCCTGACGGGCACAGATACGCAGTATTTT
-	TRBV30	TRBJ1-5	-	CAWSQARGSNQPQHF	TGTGCCTGGAGTCAGGCGAGGGGAAGCAATCAGCCCCAGCATTTT
-	TRBV10-2	TRBJ2-7	-	CASSDPPADEQYF	TGCGCCAGCAGTGACCCCCCAGCGGACGAGCAGTACTTC
once	TRBV11-2	TRBJ1-4	TRBD1	CASSPPGGEKLFF	TGTGCCAGCAGCCCCCCAGGGGGGGAAAAACTGTTTTTT
-	TRBV9	TRBJ2-1	TRBD2	CASSGLAGVYNEQFF	TGTGCCAGCAGCGGACTAGCGGGAGTGTACAATGAGCAGTTCTTC
-	TRBV5-1	TRBJ1-2	-	CASSLTRPHNYGYTF	TGCGCCAGCAGCTTGACAAGGCCACATAACTATGGCTACACCTTC
-	TRBV5-6	TRBJ2-7	-	CASSQDSYEQYF	TGTGCCAGCAGCCAGGACAGCTACGAGCAGTACTTC
-	TRBV6-5	TRBJ1-5	-	CASSEMRLQPQHF	TGTGCCAGCAGTGAAATGAGGTTACAGCCCCAGCATTTT
few	TRBV19	TRBJ1-1	-	CASSIIWNTEAFF	TGTGCCAGTAGTATAATTTGGAACACTGAAGCTTTCTTT
-	TRBV28	TRBJ2-1	-	CASSLVAERYNEQFF	TGTGCCAGCAGTTTAGTCGCAGAACGCTACAATGAGCAGTTCTTC
few	TRBV9	TRBJ1-4	-	CASSVAGVAAGKLFF	TGTGCCAGCAGCGTGGCTGGAGTGGCTGCAGGAAAACTGTTTTTT
-	TRBV7-8	TRBJ1-5	-	CASSLELGPSPQHF	TGTGCCAGCAGCTTAGAATTAGGGCCTAGCCCCCAGCATTTT
-	TRBV6-5	TRBJ2-1	-	CASSSGTYYNEQFF	TGTGCCAGTTCCTCCGGGACATACTACAATGAGCAGTTCTTC
once	TRBV27	TRBJ2-1	-	CASSSLLGNEQFF	TGTGCCAGCAGTTCCCTCCTTGGCAATGAGCAGTTCTTC
many	TRBV18	TRBJ1-2	-	CASSPVDNYGYTF	TGTGCCAGCTCACCCGTTGATAACTATGGCTACACCTTC
-	TRBV19	TRBJ2-5	-	CASSTRIGRETQYF	TGTGCCAGTTCAACCCGAATAGGGAGAGAGACCCAGTACTTC
-	TRBV7-9	TRBJ1-5	-	CASSPDSVLLGNQPQHF	TGTGCCAGCAGCCCTGACAGCGTATTGTTGGGCAATCAGCCCCAGCATTTT
-	TRBV6-5	TRBJ1-2	-	CASRRAGTTNYGYTF	-
-	TRBV6-6	TRBJ1-1	TRBD1	CASSYAGTGGLEAFF	TGTGCCAGCAGTTACGCGGGGACAGGGGGGTTGGAAGCTTTCTTT
-	TRBV29-1	TRBJ2-7	TRBD2	CSVDPRRGGEGRKYEQYF	TGCAGCGTTGATCCCCGACGCGGGGGGGAGGGCCGAAAATACGAGCAGTACTTC
few	TRBV7-6	TRBJ1-2	TRBD1	CASSLGTGYGYTF	TGTGCCAGCAGCTTAGGGACAGGCTATGGCTACACCTTC
once	TRBV9	TRBJ1-2	-	CASSAGISNYGYTF	TGTGCCAGCAGCGCAGGGATTTCTAACTATGGCTACACCTTC
-	TRBV6-1	TRBJ2-7	TRBD1	CATSDYRGEQYF	TGTGCCACCAGTGATTACAGGGGCGAGCAGTACTTC
-	TRBV6-5	TRBJ2-5	-	CAAGRRLTHLKTQYF	TGTGCCGCGGGAAGGCGACTAACCCATTTAAAGACCCAGTACTTC
once	TRBV5-1	TRBJ2-2	-	CASSFSRGQPNTGELFF	TGCGCCAGCAGCTTTTCTCGTGGCCAGCCAAACACCGGGGAGCTGTTTTTT
-	TRBV5-4	TRBJ1-2	-	CASSLDNYGYTF	TGTGCCAGCAGCTTGGATAACTATGGCTACACCTTC
-	TRBV6-6	TRBJ1-1	-	CASSWAPVDSEAFF	TGTGCCAGCAGTTGGGCACCTGTGGACAGTGAAGCTTTCTTT
-	TRBV5-1	TRBJ2-7	TRBD2	CASSLLAGGPKYEQYF	TGCGCCAGCAGCTTACTAGCGGGAGGGCCCAAGTACGAGCAGTACTTC
medium-sized	TRBV5-1	TRBJ1-3	-	CASSGGFPRNTIYF	TGCGCCAGCAGCGGGGGATTTCCGAGGAACACCATATATTTT
-	TRBV6-5	TRBJ2-7	-	CASSEWFWEYF	TGTGCCAGCAGTGAATGGTTCTGGGAGTACTTC
medium-sized	TRBV5-1	TRBJ1-4	-	CASSIRPASNEKLFF	TGCGCCAGCAGCATCCGACCCGCCTCTAATGAAAAACTGTTTTTT
few	TRBV10-3	TRBJ2-3	-	CAISVGVTDTQYF	TGTGCCATCAGTGTAGGCGTCACAGATACGCAGTATTTT
-	TRBV28	TRBJ2-2	-	CASSFLRTGELFF	TGTGCCAGCAGTTTTTTGAGGACCGGGGAGCTGTTTTTT
few	TRBV6-6	TRBJ1-1	-	CASSDSFNRAEAFF	TGTGCCAGCAGTGACTCCTTCAACCGAGCTGAAGCTTTCTTT
-	TRBV18	TRBJ2-5	TRBD1	CASSPVQGARETQYF	TGTGCCAGCTCACCGGTACAGGGGGCTAGAGAGACCCAGTACTTC
medium-sized	TRBV5-5	TRBJ1-2	TRBD1	CASSLLGTGGSGYTF	TGTGCCAGCAGCCTCCTGGGGACAGGGGGTAGTGGCTACACCTTC
-	TRBV7-9	TRBJ2-7	TRBD1	CASSSPGQATYEQYF	TGTGCCAGCAGCTCCCCGGGACAGGCCACCTACGAGCAGTACTTC
-	TRBV5-5	TRBJ2-1	-	CASSLGPKPGDEQFF	TGTGCCAGCAGCCTCGGACCCAAACCCGGGGATGAGCAGTTCTTC
-	TRBV4-1	TRBJ2-3	TRBD2	CASSQFFKSSGGTDTQYF	TGCGCCAGCAGCCAGTTTTTTAAATCTAGCGGGGGCACAGATACGCAGTATTTT
-	TRBV6-1	TRBJ1-1	-	CASRPTLIAEAFF	TGTGCCAGCAGACCCACGCTCATCGCTGAAGCTTTCTTT
few	TRBV7-6	TRBJ2-7	-	CASSLDAESYEQYF	TGTGCCAGCAGCTTAGACGCAGAGTCCTACGAGCAGTACTTC
few	TRBV7-8	TRBJ2-2	-	CASSLGAARPPGELFF	TGTGCCAGCAGCTTAGGTGCGGCCCGACCCCCCGGGGAGCTGTTTTTT
-	TRBV4-1	TRBJ1-1	-	CASSQMGRGNTEAFF	TGCGCCAGCAGCCAGATGGGCAGAGGCAACACTGAAGCTTTCTTT
few	TRBV5-1	TRBJ2-7	TRBD1	CASSLLTGLNEQYF	TGCGCCAGCAGCCTCCTGACAGGGCTCAACGAGCAGTACTTC
medium-sized	TRBV7-9	TRBJ2-7	-	CASSLVGIRTSEQYF	TGTGCCAGCAGCTTAGTTGGAATCCGGACGAGCGAGCAGTACTTC
once	TRBV6-5	TRBJ2-7	TRBD2	CASSLAGGEYEQYF	TGTGCCAGCAGCCTAGCGGGAGGAGAATACGAGCAGTACTTC
-	TRBV6-5	TRBJ1-5	-	CASSEGQLGLPYF	TGTGCCAGCAGTGAAGGACAGCTCGGACTCCCTTATTTT
-	TRBV7-9	TRBJ1-2	-	CASSYPGHIYGYTF	TGTGCCAGCAGCTATCCGGGACACATCTATGGCTACACCTTC
-	TRBV7-2	TRBJ1-2	-	CASKNQPGQINYGYTF	TGTGCCAGCAAAAACCAACCGGGACAAATAAACTATGGCTACACCTTC